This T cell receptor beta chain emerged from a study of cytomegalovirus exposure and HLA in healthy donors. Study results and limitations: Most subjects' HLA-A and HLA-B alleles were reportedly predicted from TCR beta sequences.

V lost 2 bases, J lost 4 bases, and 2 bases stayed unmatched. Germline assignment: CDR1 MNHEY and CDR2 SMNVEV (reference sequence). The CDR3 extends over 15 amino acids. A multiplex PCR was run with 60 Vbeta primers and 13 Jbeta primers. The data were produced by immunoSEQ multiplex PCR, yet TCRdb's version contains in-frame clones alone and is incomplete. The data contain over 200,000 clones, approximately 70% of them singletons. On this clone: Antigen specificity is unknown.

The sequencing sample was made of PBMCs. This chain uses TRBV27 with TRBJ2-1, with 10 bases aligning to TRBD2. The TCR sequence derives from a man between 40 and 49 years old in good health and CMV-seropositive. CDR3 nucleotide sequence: TGTGCCAGCAGTTTAGAGCGGGGGGGATACAATGAGCAGTTCTTC. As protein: CASSLERGGYNEQFF.